The 23 T cell receptor beta chains in this list originate from one sample, sequenced in a study of cytomegalovirus exposure and HLA in healthy donors. The primer mix had 60 Vbeta and 13 Jbeta primers. Produced via immunoSEQ multiplex PCR; TCRdb's table is partial and in-frame only. This table has 90,000 or so clones, around 82% appearing once. The sample taken for sequencing was PBMCs. These receptors were collected from a young man in good health and CMV-seropositive.

Written as DNA, the CDR3 is TGTGCCAGCAGGGGATTGACAGGGGAGAACACTGAAGCTTTCTTT. Translated: CASRGLTGENTEAFF. The V gene is TRBV2, the J gene TRBJ1-1; 8 bases map to TRBD1. J was trimmed by 1 base and V by 6 bases; bases with no gene match: 7. The germline V gene encodes CDR1 SNHLY and CDR2 FYNNEI. The CDR3 extends over 15 amino acids.

Only a few counts were recorded for this clone. The chain combines TRBV5-1 with TRBJ2-5, with 9 bases lining up with TRBD1. Germline assignment: CDR1 SGHRS and CDR2 YFSETQ. The ends lost 0 bases at V and 4 bases at J; junction bases unmatched: 7. This CDR3 is built from 16 residues. The CDR3, as DNA: TGCGCCAGCAGCTTGGAGGGACAGGGCGTTCCAGAGACCCAGTACTTC. Encoded protein: CASSLEGQGVPETQYF.

The chain joins TRBV19 to TRBJ1-5; TRBD1 aligns across 7 bases. The germline gives CDR1 LNHDA, CDR2 SQIVND (reference sequence). The V gene end was trimmed by 5 bases and the J gene end by 1 base; junction bases not matched to a gene: 8. This CDR3 is built from 16 residues. This CDR3 reads CASSFPTGTSNQPQHF. In DNA form, the CDR3 reads TGTGCCAGTAGTTTCCCGACAGGGACCAGCAATCAGCCCCAGCATTTT.

At least ten counts were recorded for this clone. J is TRBJ1-4 and V is TRBV27; maybe TRBD1 (5 bases). There are 15 residues in the CDR3. The germline V gene encodes CDR1 MNHEY and CDR2 SMNVEV (reference sequence). Trimming stripped 5 bases from V and 5 bases from J, with 15 bases between. CDR3 sequence reads: CASSIQGGGNEKLFF. The DNA for the CDR3 is TGTGCCAGCAGTATTCAGGGCGGAGGGAATGAAAAACTGTTTTTT.

The chain combines TRBV6-6 with TRBJ2-1; TRBD1 agrees at 12 bases. There are 16 residues in the CDR3. Germline V gives CDR1 MNHNY, CDR2 SVGAGI (reference sequence). With 5 bases clipped from V and 5 bases from J, the junction kept 7 bases outside the gene matches. The CDR3 nucleotides are TGTGCCAGCAGTCTGGTTGGGACAGGGGGCAACAATGAGCAGTTCTTC. Protein: CASSLVGTGGNNEQFF.

This clone appeared a single time. This chain uses TRBV11-2 with TRBJ2-1, with D possibly being TRBD1 (5 bases). Trimming shortened V by 5 bases and J by 9 bases, and 20 bases separated the two germline ends. The CDR3 has 15 residues. CDR1 and CDR2 (germline): SGHAT, FQNNGV. CDR3 sequence reads: CASSQTPQGVGEQFF. In nucleotides, the CDR3 is TGTGCCAGCAGCCAAACTCCCCAGGGCGTCGGTGAGCAGTTCTTC.

The CDR3, as DNA: TGTGCCAGCAGGGAACAGGGAGGGGATCCTGAAGCTTTCTTT. Residues: CASREQGGDPEAFF. The chain combines TRBV6-4 with TRBJ1-1; possibly TRBD1 for D (6 bases). The CDR3 is made up of 14 amino acids. Germline V gives CDR1 MRHNA, CDR2 SNTAGT. The V gene lost 6 bases and the J gene lost 6 bases, with 17 bases spanning the gap.

The chain links TRBV5-1 to TRBJ2-5; no reliable D call. This CDR3 contains 15 residues. Trimming shortened V by 0 bases and J by 5 bases, and 14 bases separated the two germline ends. Germline CDR1 SGHRS, CDR2 YFSETQ. The CDR3, as DNA: TGCGCCAGCAGCTTGGCCGGGTCCCGGAGCGAGACCCAGTACTTC. This encodes CASSLAGSRSETQYF.

The rearrangement joins TRBV20-1 to TRBJ1-1, with D possibly matching TRBD1 (6 bases). The V gene lost 5 bases and the J gene lost 8 bases, with 9 bases spanning the gap. Germline V lookup: CDR1 DFQATT, CDR2 SNEGSKA (reference sequence). The CDR3 contains 10 residues. The CDR3 DNA reads as TGCAGTGCTTCTGGGACAGAAGCTTTCTTT. It codes for CSASGTEAFF.

The genes are TRBV10-3 and TRBJ1-4; no reliable D call. V lost 2 bases and J 7 bases, leaving 11 bases between the germline ends. The CDR3 is 14 residues long. CDR1 is ENHRY and CDR2 is SYGVKD in the germline V gene. The CDR3 region is CAISEGRSGEKLFF. DNA of the CDR3: TGTGCCATCAGTGAGGGTCGCTCGGGTGAAAAACTGTTTTTT.

The gene calls are TRBV6-1 and TRBJ2-3; TRBD2 matches at 8 bases. J gave up 2 bases and V 0 bases, and 7 bases lay outside the gene matches. Germline V lookup: CDR1 MNHNS, CDR2 SASEGT. The CDR3 has 17 amino acids. The CDR3 DNA sequence: TGTGCCAGCAGTGAAGCGGGCGGGGGGTGGGACACAGATACGCAGTATTTT. It encodes CASSEAGGGWDTDTQYF.

The rearrangement joins TRBV28 to TRBJ1-2, with D possibly being TRBD1 (6 bases). The CDR3 length is 12 residues. Germline assignment: CDR1 MDHEN and CDR2 SYDVKM. V was clipped by 6 bases and J by 1 base, with 6 bases between them. In nucleotides, the CDR3 is TGTGCCAGCAGAGGGGGTAACTATGGCTACACCTTC. Protein: CASRGGNYGYTF.

This clone was seen a few times. The CDR3 sequence: CASSQTLAGMGTEAFF. The DNA of the CDR3 is TGCGCCAGCAGCCAAACATTAGCAGGGATGGGCACTGAAGCTTTCTTT. V usage is TRBV4-3 and J usage is TRBJ1-1; a weak D match, TRBD1 (5 bases). Looked up from germline, CDR1 is LGHNA and CDR2 is YSLEER. The CDR3 loop spans 16 amino acids. The V and J ends lost 2 bases and 4 bases respectively, with 17 bases between them.

This chain joins TRBV12-5 and TRBJ1-5; 9 nucleotides align to TRBD1. Trimming cost V 0 bases and J 7 bases; bases outside gene matches: 7. There are 16 residues in the CDR3. Germline V gene data show CDR1 as LGHNT and CDR2 as FRNRAP. This CDR3 reads CASGLVTGQGYQPQHF. In nucleotides, the CDR3 is TGTGCTAGTGGTTTGGTAACGGGACAGGGTTACCAGCCCCAGCATTTT.

J is TRBJ2-5 and V is TRBV27, with 9 bases fitting TRBD2. The V segment lost 5 bases and the J segment 1 base; nucleotides outside the gene matches: 5. Germline loops: CDR1 MNHEY, CDR2 SMNVEV (reference sequence). The CDR3 length is 15 residues. CDR3 nucleotides: TGTGCCAGCAGTCCCGGGACTAGCAGCCAAGAGACCCAGTACTTC. Translated, it gives CASSPGTSSQETQYF.

This clone was detected a few times. This chain joins TRBV5-1 and TRBJ1-2; TRBD1 agrees at 9 bases. Germline V gene sequence: CDR1 SGHRS, CDR2 YFSETQ. V shed 3 bases and J 5 bases; nucleotides not matched to a gene: 5. The CDR3 is 14 amino acids. The CDR3 DNA sequence: TGCGCCAGCAGCTCCCAGGACAGGGGATATGGCTACACCTTC. Protein: CASSSQDRGYGYTF.

The V and J genes are TRBV29-1 and TRBJ2-6, with D possibly matching TRBD1 (5 bases). The CDR3 runs to 16 residues. The V end lost 3 bases, the J end lost 1 base, and 13 bases lay between the germline ends. CDR1 SQVTM and CDR2 ANQGSEA come from the germline V gene. CDR3: CSVDLQGSSGANVLTF. The CDR3 coding sequence is TGCAGCGTTGATTTGCAGGGTTCTTCTGGGGCCAACGTCCTGACTTTC.

The V gene is TRBV5-4, the J gene TRBJ2-2, with TRBD2 identical over 7 bases. CDR3 length: 18 residues. CDR1 and CDR2 (germline): SGHNT, YYREEE (reference sequence). V was pared by 4 bases and J by 3 bases, with 15 bases of the junction left unmatched. The CDR3: CASSMGPRAGEHTGELFF. CDR3 nucleotides: TGTGCCAGCAGCATGGGCCCCAGGGCGGGAGAACACACCGGGGAGCTGTTTTTT.

The rearrangement links TRBV4-2 to TRBJ2-2; no firm D call. Between the trimmed V and J ends, which lost 4 bases and 0 bases, there was a span of 27 bases. CDR1 and CDR2 (germline): LGHNA, YNFKEQ. This CDR3 comprises 21 residues. CDR3 region: CASSRSTDIRRVVANTGELFF. In DNA, the CDR3 is TGTGCCAGCAGCCGATCGACGGATATCAGGCGTGTGGTCGCGAACACCGGGGAGCTGTTTTTT.

This chain's CDR3 is CAWWGQPGNTIYF. The CDR3 DNA reads as TGTGCCTGGTGGGGACAGCCTGGAAACACCATATATTTT. The chain carries TRBV30 and TRBJ1-3; 7 bases match TRBD1. CDR3 length equals 13 residues. The germline gives CDR1 GTSNPN, CDR2 SVGIG (reference sequence). V was pared by 5 bases and J by 2 bases, with 3 bases of the junction left unmatched.

The V and J genes are TRBV10-1 and TRBJ2-3, with 8 bases identical to TRBD2. Trimming took 4 bases from V and 0 from J; bases not matched to a gene: 15. The germline CDR1 and CDR2 sequences are WNHNN and SYGVQD (reference sequence). This CDR3 is 19 amino acids long. The CDR3 DNA sequence: TGCGCCAGCAGTGGGTCCCCGACTAGCGACAGATTAAGCACAGATACGCAGTATTTT. This translates into CASSGSPTSDRLSTDTQYF.

The J gene is TRBJ1-5, the V gene TRBV7-2; TRBD1 matches at 9 bases. This CDR3 has 17 residues. V was clipped by 1 base and J by 1 base; unmatched bases: 5. Germline CDR1 and CDR2: SGHTA and FQGNSA. This CDR3 reads CASSLVDRGESNQPQHF. DNA of the CDR3: TGTGCCAGCAGCTTAGTTGACAGGGGGGAAAGCAATCAGCCCCAGCATTTT.

This clone was found once. The CDR3 reads CASSAAGPQDGYTF. The CDR3 region has the DNA TGTGCCAGCAGCGCGGCAGGGCCACAGGATGGCTACACCTTC. The chain joins TRBV5-4 to TRBJ1-2, with a possible D match to TRBD1 (5 bases). Germline loops: CDR1 SGHNT, CDR2 YYREEE (reference sequence). Trimming stripped 4 bases from V and 6 bases from J, with 16 bases between. This CDR3 comprises 14 residues.